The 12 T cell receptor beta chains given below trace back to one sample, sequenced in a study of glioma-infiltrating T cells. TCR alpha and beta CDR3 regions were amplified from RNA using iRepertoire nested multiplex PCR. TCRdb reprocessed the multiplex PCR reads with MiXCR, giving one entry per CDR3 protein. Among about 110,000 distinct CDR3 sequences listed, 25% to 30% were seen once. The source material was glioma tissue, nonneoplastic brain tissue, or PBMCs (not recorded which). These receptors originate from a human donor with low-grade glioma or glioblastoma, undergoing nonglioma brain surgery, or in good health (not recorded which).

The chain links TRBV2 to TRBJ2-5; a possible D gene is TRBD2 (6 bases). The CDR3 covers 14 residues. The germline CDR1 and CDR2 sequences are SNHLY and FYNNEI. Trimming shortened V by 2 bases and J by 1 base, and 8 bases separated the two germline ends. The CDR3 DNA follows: TGTGCCAGCAGTGAATGGGGGGTCCAAGAGACCCAGTACTTC. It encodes CASSEWGVQETQYF.

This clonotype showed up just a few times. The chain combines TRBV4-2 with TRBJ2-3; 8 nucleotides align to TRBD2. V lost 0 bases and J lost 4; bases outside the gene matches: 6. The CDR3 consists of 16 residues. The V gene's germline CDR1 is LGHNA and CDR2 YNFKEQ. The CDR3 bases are TGTGCCAGCAGCCAAGATCCGGGACTAGACCCAGATACGCAGTATTTT. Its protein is CASSQDPGLDPDTQYF.

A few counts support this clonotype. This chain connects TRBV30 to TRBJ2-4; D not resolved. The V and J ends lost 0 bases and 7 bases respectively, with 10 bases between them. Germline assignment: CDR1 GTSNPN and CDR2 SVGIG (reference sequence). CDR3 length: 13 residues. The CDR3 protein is CAWSVSGRNIQYF. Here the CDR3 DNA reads TGTGCCTGGAGTGTATCGGGCAGGAACATTCAGTACTTC.

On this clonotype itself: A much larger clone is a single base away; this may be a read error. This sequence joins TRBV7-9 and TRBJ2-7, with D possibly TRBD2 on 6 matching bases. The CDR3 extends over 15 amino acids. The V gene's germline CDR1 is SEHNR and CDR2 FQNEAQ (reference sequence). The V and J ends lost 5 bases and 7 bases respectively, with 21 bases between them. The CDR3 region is CASSDRGLFPFEQYF. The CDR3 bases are TGTGCCAGCAGCGACCGTGGACTATTCCCTTTTGAGCAGTACTTC.

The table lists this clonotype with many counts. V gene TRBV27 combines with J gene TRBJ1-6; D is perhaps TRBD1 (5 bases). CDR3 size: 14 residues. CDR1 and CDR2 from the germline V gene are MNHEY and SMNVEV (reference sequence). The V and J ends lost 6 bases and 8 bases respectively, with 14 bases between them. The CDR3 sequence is CASRPGMKDSPLHF. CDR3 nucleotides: TGTGCCAGCAGACCAGGGATGAAGGATTCACCCCTCCACTTT.

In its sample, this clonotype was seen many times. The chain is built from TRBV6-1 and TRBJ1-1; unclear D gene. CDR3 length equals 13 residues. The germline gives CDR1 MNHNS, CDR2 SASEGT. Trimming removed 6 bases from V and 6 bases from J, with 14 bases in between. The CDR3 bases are TGTGCCAGCAGCGGCTCGGGAGCCTCTGAAGCTTTCTTT. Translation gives CASSGSGASEAFF.

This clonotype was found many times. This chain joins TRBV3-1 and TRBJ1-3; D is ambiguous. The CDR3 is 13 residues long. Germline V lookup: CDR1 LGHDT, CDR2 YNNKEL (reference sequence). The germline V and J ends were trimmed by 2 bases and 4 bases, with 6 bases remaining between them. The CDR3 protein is CASSQKRGNTIYF. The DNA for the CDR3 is TGTGCCAGCAGCCAAAAACGCGGAAACACCATATATTTT.

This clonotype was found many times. DNA for the CDR3: TGTGCCAGCACCAAACAGACTAGCGGGGGGGCCGAGCAGTACTTC. Translated, it gives CASTKQTSGGAEQYF. V is TRBV7-2 and J is TRBJ2-7, with TRBD2 matching over 14 bases. V lost 7 bases to trimming and J lost 6 bases; unmatched junction nucleotides: 8. This CDR3 region has 15 residues. CDR1 SGHTA and CDR2 FQGNSA come from the germline V gene.

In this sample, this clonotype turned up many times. The CDR3 bases are TGTGCCAGCAGCCCAGGGGGCAAGGCTGAAGCTTTCTTT. It is translated as CASSPGGKAEAFF. V usage is TRBV7-3 and J usage is TRBJ1-1; 8 bases are a match to TRBD1. With 5 bases clipped from V and 6 bases from J, the junction kept 5 bases outside the gene matches. The CDR3 is 13 amino acids. The germline V gene encodes CDR1 SGHTA and CDR2 FQGTGA.

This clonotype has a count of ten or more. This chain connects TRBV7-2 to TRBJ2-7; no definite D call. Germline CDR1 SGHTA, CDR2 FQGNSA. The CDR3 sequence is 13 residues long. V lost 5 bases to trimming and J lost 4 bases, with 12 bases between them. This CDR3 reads CASSLSFTYEQYF. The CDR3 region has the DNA TGTGCCAGCAGCCTCTCATTCACGTACGAGCAGTACTTC.

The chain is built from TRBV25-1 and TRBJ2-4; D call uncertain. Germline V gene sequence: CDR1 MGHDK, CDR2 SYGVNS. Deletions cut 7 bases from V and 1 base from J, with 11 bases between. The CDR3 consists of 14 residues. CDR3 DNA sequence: TGTGCCAGCAACCGAAAAGGGGCCAAAAACATTCAGTACTTC. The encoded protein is CASNRKGAKNIQYF.

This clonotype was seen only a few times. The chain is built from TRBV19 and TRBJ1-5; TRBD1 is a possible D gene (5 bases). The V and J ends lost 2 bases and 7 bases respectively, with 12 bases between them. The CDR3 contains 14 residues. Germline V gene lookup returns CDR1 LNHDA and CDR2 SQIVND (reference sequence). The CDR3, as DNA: TGTGCCAGTAGTATACAGGCAGGGAGGCAGCCCCAGCATTTT. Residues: CASSIQAGRQPQHF.